The sequence of this T cell receptor beta chain was determined in a study of beta chain features in type 1 diabetes. Sequencing targeted expressed TCRB transcripts, as all isolated RNA had been reverse transcribed. Assay used: immunoSEQ multiplex PCR; TCRdb lists only in-frame clones, some missing. Among 500,000 to 850,000 clones, over 13% were seen once, and the ten largest hold 0.035% to 0.045%. Study observations and caveats: PCR could preferentially amplify shorter templates, alike in patients and controls. Compared to healthy donors, patients appeared to have naive, central memory and Treg TCRB repertoires that were more alike. The study found moderately but significantly shorter TCRB CDR3s in all four CD4+ subsets of Type 1 diabetes patients.

As to this clone: Its antigen remains unidentified.

Purities in excess of 95% were seen in all sorted populations. In germline, CDR1 is SGHTA, CDR2 FQGTGA. Deletions cut 2 bases from V and 8 bases from J, with 21 bases between. CDR3 size: 16 residues. The sample comprised naive CD4+ T cells from blood. This sequence originates from a man younger than 30 with type 1 diabetes. This chain connects TRBV7-3 to TRBJ1-2; D not resolved. The CDR3 coding sequence is TGTGCCAGCAGCTTACGTGAAGGGCTGAGTCCAAGCGGCTACACCTTC. Translated, it gives CASSLREGLSPSGYTF.